The clone carrying this T cell receptor (beta chain) was recorded a few times. Unique molecular identifiers featured in how the TCRbeta library was prepared. TCRdb reanalysed the PCR reads using MiXCR and keeps one entry per CDR3 protein. The sample contains some 500,000 distinct CDR3 sequences, roughly 18% of which appear only once. The source of the sample is a study of T-cell reconstitution after alpha-beta-depleted transplantation in children. V was shortened by 3 bases and J by 4 bases, with 19 bases between the two germline ends. Looked up from germline, CDR1 is LGHDT and CDR2 is YNNKEL (reference sequence). The CDR3 length is 17 residues.

The receptor comes from a human donor who donated a stem cell graft to a child with acute lymphoblastic leukemia. The chain is built from TRBV3-1 and TRBJ2-1; perhaps TRBD2 as D (6 bases). The material was PBMCs from the stem cell graft donor, obtained from the stem cell graft. For the CDR3, the DNA is TGTGCCAGCAGCCAGGGGGGTGGGGCGGGGCCATACAATGAGCAGTTCTTC. This encodes CASSQGGGAGPYNEQFF.